This T cell receptor beta chain was sequenced for a study of post-analysis software for immune sequencing data. Prepared libraries of TCR beta cDNA carried unique molecular identifiers. TCRdb re-analysed the PCR reads in MiXCR, keeping a single row per CDR3 protein. Here the sample spans a few hundred thousand distinct CDR3 sequences, about a third being singletons. This clonotype was counted between two and nine times. Its specificity is not known. The junction differs from germline at one of its ends, possibly a read error. The CDR3 runs to 13 residues. Germline V gives CDR1 SSHAT, CDR2 FNYEAQ (reference sequence). Study-wide results and limits: Compared with controls, patients showed significantly lower normalized Chao1 diversity. Among a handful of TRBV segments more frequent in patients than controls were TRBV5-6, TRBV5-1 and TRBV20-1. Samples made in the same batch grouped tightly together by F measure.

The V and J genes are TRBV7-7 and TRBJ2-5; 7 positions agree with TRBD2. The source of this sequence is a girl under 18 with multiple sclerosis. The sequenced material came from blood. CDR3 in DNA: TGTGCTAGCAGCGGGGAGGTCCGCGAGACCCAGTACTTC. Its translation: CASSGEVRETQYF.